The 14 T cell receptor beta chains in this list originate from one sample, sequenced in a study of a mutant IDH1 vaccine in newly diagnosed glioma listed by TCRdb under 2021. The library was built by means of the immunoSEQ multiplex PCR assay. TCRdb obtained this table from immuneACCESS and retained in-frame rearrangements with V and J assigned. These tables miss some clones; where compared with another copy, unresolved V genes account for less than half of the shortfall, and the remainder is unexplained. The sample table shows 70,000 to 90,000 clones, and approximately 85% are seen once. Jointly, the top ten make up 2% to 2.5% of the sample. The sample's time point label is to be understood as: week 23, last vaccination. Each vaccine dose was 300 ug of a 20-mer mutant IDH1 peptide in Montanide, given subcutaneously with topical imiquimod. Their antigens remain unidentified. Specimen: PBMCs, collected from a glioma patient whose treatment included an IDH1 peptide vaccine. These receptors were collected from a man aged 30 to 45 with glioma. Some clones in this sample may be carry-over from other donors' samples.

The V and J genes are TRBV30 and TRBJ1-2; 7 positions agree with TRBD1. After removal of 7 bases from V and 7 bases from J, the junction contained 12 bases not matched to a gene. CDR3 length: 13 amino acids. The germline CDR1 and CDR2 sequences are GTSNPN and SVGIG (reference sequence). The CDR3 region is CASNRQGGRGYTF. The CDR3 coding sequence is TGTGCCTCCAATCGACAGGGAGGTCGTGGCTACACCTTC.

This chain connects TRBV11-1 to TRBJ1-1, with 7 bases identical to TRBD1. V shed 0 bases, J shed 6 bases, and the junction held 4 bases outside the gene matches. The germline CDR1 and CDR2 sequences are SGHAT and FQDESV (reference sequence). This CDR3 region has 14 residues. CDR3 DNA: TGTGCCAGCAGCTTAGCGGCCAGGGGGTCTGAAGCTTTCTTT. It is translated as CASSLAARGSEAFF.

This clone occurred a few times. The chain employs TRBV9 and TRBJ1-2; D not certain. The germline V gene encodes CDR1 SGDLS and CDR2 YYNGEE. The CDR3 consists of 11 residues. V was shortened by 3 bases and J by 5 bases, with 5 bases between the two germline ends. CDR3 in DNA: TGTGCCAGCAGCGCTCGATATGGCTACACCTTC. It codes for CASSARYGYTF. The full variable domain, its missing parts supplied by reference TRBV9 and TRBJ1-2, is DSGVTQTPKHLITATGQRVTLRCSPRSGDLSVYWYQQSLDQGLQFLIQYYNGEERAKGNILERFSAQQFPDLHSELNLSSLELGDSALYFCASSARYGYTFGSGTRLTVV.

This chain links TRBV2 with TRBJ2-7; no clear D. Per the germline V gene, CDR1 is SNHLY and CDR2 is FYNNEI. This CDR3 is 13 amino acids long. The germline V and J ends were trimmed by 4 bases and 6 bases, with 13 bases remaining between them. CDR3 DNA: TGTGCCAGCAGTGTGACGCCTCAAAGCGAGCAGTACTTC. Translating gives CASSVTPQSEQYF.

The CDR3 region has the DNA TGTGCACTTCAAGGAGAGAGCAGCACAGATACGCAGTATTTT. It encodes CALQGESSTDTQYF. The rearrangement joins TRBV7-9 to TRBJ2-3; no clear D. CDR1 is SEHNR and CDR2 is FQNEAQ in the germline V gene (reference sequence). The length of the CDR3 is 14 residues.

The rearrangement uses TRBV7-6 and TRBJ2-3; TRBD2 matches 7 bases. V dropped 5 bases and J dropped 5; count of bases not matched to a gene: 10. The CDR3 has 15 amino acids. Germline CDR1 is SGHVS and CDR2 is FNYEAQ. CDR3 protein: CASSPLTRERDTQYF. CDR3 nucleotides: TGTGCCAGCAGCCCCCTGACGCGGGAGAGAGATACGCAGTATTTT.

The V call is TRBV30, the J call TRBJ2-1, with a weak D call TRBD2 (6 bases). This CDR3 has 14 residues. The V end lost 0 bases, the J end lost 6 bases, and 12 bases lay between the germline ends. Germline CDR1 reads GTSNPN; CDR2 reads SVGIG (reference sequence). The CDR3 DNA reads as TGTGCCTGGAGTGTTGGGGGGTCAGGCAATGAGCAGTTCTTC. It encodes CAWSVGGSGNEQFF. The full variable domain, rest sourced from reference TRBV30 and TRBJ2-1, is SQTIHQWPATLVQPVGSPLSLECTVEGTSNPNLYWYRQAAGRGLQLLFYSVGIGQISSEVPQNLSASRPQDRQFILSSKKLLLSDSGFYLCAWSVGGSGNEQFFGPGTRLTVL.

The rearrangement links TRBV10-3 to TRBJ1-2; 11 bases are shared with TRBD1. The ends lost 10 bases at V and 10 bases at J; junction bases unmatched: 8. This CDR3 has 12 residues. Per germline, CDR1 ENHRY and CDR2 SYGVKD. The CDR3 nucleotides are TGTGCCACGTCAGGACAGGGGGCCCTCTACACCTTC. Translating it yields CATSGQGALYTF.

V is TRBV19 and J is TRBJ2-3; 14 nucleotides align to TRBD2. CDR3 length: 20 amino acids. Germline-derived CDR1 and CDR2 are LNHDA and SQIVND (reference sequence). V shed 2 bases and J 0 bases; nucleotides not matched to a gene: 10. Here the CDR3 reads CASSIPPPGLAGASTDTQYF. The CDR3, as DNA: TGTGCCAGTAGTATACCACCGCCGGGACTAGCGGGGGCAAGCACAGATACGCAGTATTTT.

J is TRBJ2-3 and V is TRBV28; tentatively, D is TRBD2 (7 bases). In germline, CDR1 is MDHEN, CDR2 SYDVKM. There are 15 residues in the CDR3. V lost 3 bases to trimming and J lost 1 base, with 11 bases between them. CDR3 region: CASSLGGGRTDTQYF. The CDR3 nucleotides read TGTGCCAGCAGTTTGGGCGGGGGCCGCACAGATACGCAGTATTTT.

The chain is built from TRBV2 and TRBJ1-1, with D unclear. Germline CDR1 reads SNHLY; CDR2 reads FYNNEI. Trimming took off 7 bases at V and 4 bases at J, with 10 bases between the two ends. The CDR3 length is 12 residues. The CDR3 sequence is CASMRPGTEAFF. CDR3 DNA sequence: TGTGCCAGCATGAGGCCAGGCACTGAAGCTTTCTTT.

The genes are TRBV7-3 and TRBJ2-7; 13 bases match TRBD2. The J segment lost 7 bases and the V segment lost 2 bases, leaving 5 bases of the junction unmatched. The length of the CDR3 is 15 residues. Germline values: CDR1 SGHTA, CDR2 FQGTGA. The CDR3 DNA follows: TGTGCCAGCAGCTTAGGCGGACTAGCGGGAGAGGAGCAGTACTTC. The encoded protein is CASSLGGLAGEEQYF.

The V call is TRBV28, the J call TRBJ1-5; D not certain. This CDR3 is 14 amino acids long. Trimming pared 1 base from V and 3 bases from J, leaving 7 bases between. Germline V gene lookup returns CDR1 MDHEN and CDR2 SYDVKM. For the CDR3, the DNA is TGTGCCAGCAGTTTATCAGCCAACAATCAGCCCCAGCATTTT. This codes for CASSLSANNQPQHF.

This chain uses TRBV11-2 with TRBJ1-1; 7 bases are a match to TRBD1. CDR3 length equals 16 residues. V lost 5 bases and J lost 5; bases outside the gene matches: 14. CDR1 SGHAT and CDR2 FQNNGV come from the germline V gene. For the CDR3, the DNA is TGTGCCAGCAGCCCCAGTCCCGAGGGGGCCTGGACTGAAGCTTTCTTT. It specifies CASSPSPEGAWTEAFF.